The clone carrying this TCR beta chain occurred many times. No antigen is known for it. The source of the sample is a study of T cell repertoires in cytomegalovirus infection. Study as a whole: Public TCR beta signatures marked donors with CMV infection and the matching HLA.

Via MiXCR, TCRdb re-called the reads, giving one row per CDR3 protein. The sample includes some 600,000 distinct CDR3 sequences, about 24% of them seen just once. This CDR3 spans 15 amino acids. The V gene's germline CDR1 is SGHVS and CDR2 FQNEAQ. Trimming took 7 bases from V and 4 from J; bases not matched to a gene: 8. Study-wide findings and caveats: Of the TCR beta families, the public ones yielded a cumulative frequency that identified carriers of CMV plus the relevant HLA. In two of eight donors, the top clonotype was HLA-C-restricted CMV-specific.

The receptor comes from a human donor in good health (CMV status not recorded). Some clones in this sample may be carry-over from other donors' samples. The sequenced material came from CD8+ T cells from PBMCs. V gene TRBV7-8 combines with J gene TRBJ2-3, with 10 bases identical to TRBD2. The CDR3 sequence is CASTLWSGGADTQYF. Written as DNA, the CDR3 is TGTGCCAGCACCCTATGGAGCGGGGGGGCAGATACGCAGTATTTT. Full variable domain (rest looked up from reference TRBV7-8 and TRBJ2-3): GAGVSQSPRYKVAKRGQDVALRCDPISGHVSLFWYQQALGQGPEFLTYFQNEAQLDKSGLPSDRFFAERPEGSVSTLKIQRTQQEDSAVYLCASTLWSGGADTQYFGPGTRLTVL.